The 15 T cell receptor beta chains below come from one sample, sequenced in a study of cytomegalovirus exposure and HLA in healthy donors. In the PCR, 60 Vbeta and 13 Jbeta primers were used. Some clones are missing from TCRdb's copy, which holds only in-frame ones; the method was immunoSEQ multiplex PCR. This repertoire shows about 99,000 clones, roughly 72% found once; its top ten account for 5% to 6.5%. Source material: PBMCs. All receptors derive from a woman under 30 in good health and CMV-seropositive.

The gene calls are TRBV11-2 and TRBJ1-4; D unresolved. The V end lost 8 bases, the J end lost 4 bases, and 11 bases lay between the germline ends. CDR1 and CDR2 (germline): SGHAT, FQNNGV. The CDR3 extends over 13 amino acids. As DNA, the CDR3 is TGTGCCAGCGGACCCGGGATTAATGAAAAACTGTTTTTT. Protein: CASGPGINEKLFF.

This chain links TRBV2 with TRBJ2-7; TRBD2 aligns across 7 bases. The V gene end was trimmed by 7 bases and the J gene end by 5 bases; junction bases not matched to a gene: 11. The CDR3 consists of 14 residues. The V gene's germline CDR1 is SNHLY and CDR2 FYNNEI. This CDR3 reads CASNLLGGFNEQYF. The CDR3 DNA is TGTGCCAGCAACCTACTGGGAGGGTTTAACGAGCAGTACTTC.

The chain is built from TRBV2 and TRBJ2-7, with 10 nucleotides matching TRBD2. The CDR3 has 14 residues. J lost 5 bases, V lost 7 bases, and 8 bases had no gene match. CDR1 and CDR2 from the germline V gene are SNHLY and FYNNEI. The CDR3 nucleotides read TGTGCCAGCATTCGGCTAGCGGGAGTGCACGAGCAGTACTTC. Its protein is CASIRLAGVHEQYF.

The V and J genes are TRBV6-5 and TRBJ2-1, with D possibly TRBD2 on 6 matching bases. Germline V gene sequence: CDR1 MNHEY, CDR2 SVGAGI. This CDR3 region has 14 residues. V lost 7 bases and J 2 bases, leaving 12 bases between the germline ends. Here the CDR3 DNA reads TGTGCCAGCACGATTAGCGGAGCCTACAATGAGCAGTTCTTC. This gives the protein CASTISGAYNEQFF.

This chain connects TRBV5-1 to TRBJ1-3, with a weak D call TRBD1 (5 bases). CDR3 size: 14 residues. V was pared by 6 bases and J by 2 bases, with 12 bases between. Germline CDR1 reads SGHRS; CDR2 reads YFSETQ. CDR3 protein: CASKETAAGNTIYF. CDR3 in DNA: TGCGCCAGCAAAGAGACAGCTGCTGGAAACACCATATATTTT.

This clone was detected only a few times. The rearrangement links TRBV6-5 to TRBJ1-4; no clear D gene. Germline V gene lookup returns CDR1 MNHEY and CDR2 SVGAGI. The CDR3 contains 12 residues. The V gene lost 6 bases and the J gene lost 5 bases, with 7 bases spanning the gap. The CDR3 DNA follows: TGTGCCAGCAGCCGTCAGAATGAAAAACTGTTTTTT. Amino acid sequence: CASSRQNEKLFF.

This sequence joins TRBV4-1 and TRBJ2-2, with 11 positions matching TRBD2. Germline assignment: CDR1 MGHRA and CDR2 YSYEKL. V trimming: 4 bases; J trimming: 6 bases; junction bases outside the gene matches: 7. This CDR3 has 16 residues. CDR3 region: CASSRPGLAASGELFF. CDR3 DNA: TGCGCCAGCAGCCGACCGGGACTAGCGGCCTCCGGGGAGCTGTTTTTT.

The rearrangement links TRBV5-1 to TRBJ2-1; D gene uncertain. The CDR3 has 13 amino acids. CDR1 and CDR2 (germline): SGHRS, YFSETQ. Deletions cut 4 bases from V and 10 bases from J, with 15 bases between. CDR3 coding DNA: TGCGCCAGCAGCGGGCAAGGTTTTTGGGAGCAGTTCTTC. Translating it yields CASSGQGFWEQFF.

The rearrangement uses TRBV19 and TRBJ1-6; TRBD1 agrees at 7 bases. The V gene's germline CDR1 is LNHDA and CDR2 SQIVND (reference sequence). The CDR3 sequence is 13 residues long. Losses at the gene ends were 9 bases for V and 8 bases for J; bases not matched to a gene: 7. The CDR3 here is CASNRGVDSPLHF. In DNA form, the CDR3 reads TGTGCCAGCAACAGGGGTGTAGATTCACCCCTCCACTTT. The variable domain in full, completed from reference TRBV19 and TRBJ1-6, reads DGGITQSPKYLFRKEGQNVTLSCEQNLNHDAMYWYRQDPGQGLRLIYYSQIVNDFQKGDIAEGYSVSREKKESFPLTVTSAQKNPTAFYLCASNRGVDSPLHFGNGTRLTVT.

There are a few counts of this clone. The rearrangement links TRBV28 to TRBJ2-7, with D uncertain. Germline values: CDR1 MDHEN, CDR2 SYDVKM. The CDR3 contains 17 residues. The ends were cut back, 2 bases at V and 2 bases at J, with 19 bases in the middle. In nucleotides, the CDR3 is TGTGCCAGCAGTTTAGAAGTACCGTTTCCCAGTCCCTACGAGCAGTACTTC. Its protein product is CASSLEVPFPSPYEQYF.

V is TRBV9 and J is TRBJ2-7; D is ambiguous. Germline V CDR1 and CDR2: SGDLS, YYNGEE. This CDR3 region has 13 residues. The ends were cut back, 4 bases at V and 2 bases at J, with 10 bases in the middle. The chain's CDR3 is CASSPSTPYEQYF. The CDR3 region has the DNA TGTGCCAGCAGCCCATCCACTCCCTACGAGCAGTACTTC.

This clone has just a few counts. This chain links TRBV30 with TRBJ2-7, with 10 bases lining up with TRBD1. The junction had 6 bases not matched to a gene; V was cut back by 1 base and J by 0 bases. Germline V gives CDR1 GTSNPN, CDR2 SVGIG (reference sequence). The CDR3 totals 16 residues. The CDR3 coding sequence is TGTGCCTGGAGTGGGGAGACAGGGGGCTACTCCTACGAGCAGTACTTC. It is translated as CAWSGETGGYSYEQYF. The full variable domain, rest sourced from reference TRBV30 and TRBJ2-7, is SQTIHQWPATLVQPVGSPLSLECTVEGTSNPNLYWYRQAAGRGLQLLFYSVGIGQISSEVPQNLSASRPQDRQFILSSKKLLLSDSGFYLCAWSGETGGYSYEQYFGPGTRLTVT.

The chain employs TRBV30 and TRBJ2-7, with 7 bases aligning to TRBD2. Germline V gene lookup returns CDR1 GTSNPN and CDR2 SVGIG (reference sequence). V trimming: 3 bases; J trimming: 0 bases; junction bases outside the gene matches: 2. The CDR3 is made up of 13 amino acids. The CDR3 loop reads CAWRLAPSYEQYF. The CDR3 DNA follows: TGTGCCTGGAGACTAGCGCCCTCCTACGAGCAGTACTTC. Together with reference TRBV30 and TRBJ2-7, the CDR3 gives the full variable domain: SQTIHQWPATLVQPVGSPLSLECTVEGTSNPNLYWYRQAAGRGLQLLFYSVGIGQISSEVPQNLSASRPQDRQFILSSKKLLLSDSGFYLCAWRLAPSYEQYFGPGTRLTVT.

The rearrangement uses TRBV19 and TRBJ2-7; 8 nucleotides match TRBD2. Unmatched junction bases numbered 10, after V lost 6 bases and J lost 3 bases. This CDR3 region has 15 residues. From germline, CDR1 is LNHDA and CDR2 SQIVND (reference sequence). The CDR3 DNA reads as TGTGCCAGTAGCCCCGACCGGGGGGGGAACTACGAGCAGTACTTC. Residues: CASSPDRGGNYEQYF. The complete variable domain, with remaining parts taken from reference TRBV19 and TRBJ2-7, reads DGGITQSPKYLFRKEGQNVTLSCEQNLNHDAMYWYRQDPGQGLRLIYYSQIVNDFQKGDIAEGYSVSREKKESFPLTVTSAQKNPTAFYLCASSPDRGGNYEQYFGPGTRLTVT.

This clone has a handful of counts. In DNA, the CDR3 is TGTGCCAGCAGCTCACGGTCCACTGAAGCTTTCTTT. It encodes CASSSRSTEAFF. The J gene is TRBJ1-1, the V gene TRBV5-8; D is unclear. Trimming pared 3 bases from V and 4 bases from J, leaving 7 bases between. Germline V gene lookup returns CDR1 SGHTS and CDR2 YDEGEE. This CDR3 region has 12 residues.